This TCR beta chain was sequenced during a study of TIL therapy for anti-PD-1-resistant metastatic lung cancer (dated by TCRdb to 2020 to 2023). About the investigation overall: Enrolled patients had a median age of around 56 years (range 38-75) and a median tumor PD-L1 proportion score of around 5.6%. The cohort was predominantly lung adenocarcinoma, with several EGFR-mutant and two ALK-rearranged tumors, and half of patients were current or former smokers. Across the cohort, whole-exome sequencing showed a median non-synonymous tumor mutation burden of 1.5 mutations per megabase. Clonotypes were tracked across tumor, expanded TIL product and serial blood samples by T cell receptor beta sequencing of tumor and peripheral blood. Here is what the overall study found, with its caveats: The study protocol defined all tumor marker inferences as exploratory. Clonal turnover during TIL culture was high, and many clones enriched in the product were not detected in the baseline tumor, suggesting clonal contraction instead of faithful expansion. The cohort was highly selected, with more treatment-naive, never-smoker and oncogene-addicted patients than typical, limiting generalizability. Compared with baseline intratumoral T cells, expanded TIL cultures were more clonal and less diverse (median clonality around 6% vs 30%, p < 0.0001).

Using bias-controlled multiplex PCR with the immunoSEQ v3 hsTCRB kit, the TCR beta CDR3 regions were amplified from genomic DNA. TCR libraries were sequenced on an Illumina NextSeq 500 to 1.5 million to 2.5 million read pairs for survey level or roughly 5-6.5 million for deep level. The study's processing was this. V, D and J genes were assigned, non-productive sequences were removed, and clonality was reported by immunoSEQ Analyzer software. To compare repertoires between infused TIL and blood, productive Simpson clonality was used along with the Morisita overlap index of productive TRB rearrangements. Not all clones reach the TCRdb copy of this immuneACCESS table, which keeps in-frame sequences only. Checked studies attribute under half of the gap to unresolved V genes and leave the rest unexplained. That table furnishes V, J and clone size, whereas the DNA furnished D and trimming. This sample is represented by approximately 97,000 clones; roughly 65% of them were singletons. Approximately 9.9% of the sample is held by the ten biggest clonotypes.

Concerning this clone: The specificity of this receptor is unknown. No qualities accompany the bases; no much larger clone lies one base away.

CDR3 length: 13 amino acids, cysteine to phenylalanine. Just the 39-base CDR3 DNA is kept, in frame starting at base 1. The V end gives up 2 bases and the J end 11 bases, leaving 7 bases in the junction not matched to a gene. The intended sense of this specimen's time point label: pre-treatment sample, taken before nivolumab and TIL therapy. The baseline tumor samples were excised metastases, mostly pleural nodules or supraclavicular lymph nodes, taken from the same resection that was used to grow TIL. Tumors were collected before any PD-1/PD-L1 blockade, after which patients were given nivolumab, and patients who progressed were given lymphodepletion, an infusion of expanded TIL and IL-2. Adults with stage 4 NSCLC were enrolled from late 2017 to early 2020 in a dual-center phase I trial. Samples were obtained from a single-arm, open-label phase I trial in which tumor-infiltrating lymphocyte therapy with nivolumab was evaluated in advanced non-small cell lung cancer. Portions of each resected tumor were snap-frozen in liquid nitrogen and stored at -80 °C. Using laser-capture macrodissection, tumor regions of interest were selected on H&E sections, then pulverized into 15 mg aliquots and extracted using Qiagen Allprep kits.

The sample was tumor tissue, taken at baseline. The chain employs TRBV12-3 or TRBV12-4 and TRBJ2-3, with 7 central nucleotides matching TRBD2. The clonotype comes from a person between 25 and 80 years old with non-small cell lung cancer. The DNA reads TGTGCCAGCAGTTTAATTGGGGGGGAGGGGCAGTATTTT. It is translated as CASSLIGGEGQYF.